The 16 T cell receptor beta chains below all came from one sample that was sequenced in a study of blood T cell repertoires in COVID-19. Repertoires were generated with immunoSEQ multiplex PCR, while TCRdb's copy carries only in-frame clones and drops some. The sample lists roughly 340,000 clones; about nine tenths were seen once. Sequences were obtained from peripheral blood. The receptor source for this set is a woman aged 70-85 years with COVID-19, enrolled during active disease.

The chain combines TRBV9 with TRBJ1-3; D might be TRBD1 (6 bases). V was cut by 0 bases and J by 0 bases, with 10 bases left in between. CDR3 length equals 16 residues. From germline, CDR1 is SGDLS and CDR2 YYNGEE. For the CDR3, the DNA is TGTGCCAGCAGCGTAGGAAGGACAGACTCTGGAAACACCATATATTTT. This gives the protein CASSVGRTDSGNTIYF.

The V gene is TRBV12-5, the J gene TRBJ2-1, with 14 positions matching TRBD2. Germline CDR1 is LGHNT and CDR2 is FRNRAP. This CDR3 is built from 21 residues. V lost 0 bases, J lost 0 bases, and 10 bases stayed unmatched. CDR3 DNA: TGTGCTAGTGGTTTGGTAACGAGGGGACTAGCGGGGGATAGCTCCTACAATGAGCAGTTCTTC. This translates into CASGLVTRGLAGDSSYNEQFF.

The gene calls are TRBV10-1 and TRBJ2-3, with TRBD2 identical over 7 bases. CDR3 length: 14 residues. With V trimmed by 0 bases and J by 11 bases, 8 bases remained unmatched. Per the germline V gene, CDR1 is WNHNN and CDR2 is SYGVQD (reference sequence). CDR3 in DNA: TGCGCCAGCAGTGAGTCCCAGCTGGGGAGGGGGCAGTATTTT. Translation: CASSESQLGRGQYF.

A single count supports this clone. The chain combines TRBV7-2 with TRBJ1-2; TRBD1 agrees at 9 bases. CDR1 is SGHTA and CDR2 is FQGNSA in the germline V gene. The junction had 4 bases not matched to a gene; V was cut back by 4 bases and J by 4 bases. CDR3 size: 14 residues. CDR3 sequence reads: CASSSGTGTYGYTF. For the CDR3, the DNA is TGTGCCAGCAGCTCTGGGACAGGGACCTATGGCTACACCTTC.

The chain employs TRBV7-3 and TRBJ2-1; 13 positions agree with TRBD2. Trimming removed 4 bases from V and 5 bases from J; junction bases left unmatched: 2. The germline CDR1 and CDR2 sequences are SGHTA and FQGTGA. This CDR3 is built from 15 residues. The CDR3 nucleotides are TGTGCCAGCAGCTCTGGACTAGCGGGGGACAATGAGCAGTTCTTC. It encodes CASSSGLAGDNEQFF. Full variable domain (missing parts from reference TRBV7-3 and TRBJ2-1): GAGVSQTPSNKVTEKGKYVELRCDPISGHTALYWYRQSLGQGPEFLIYFQGTGAADDSGLPNDRFFAVRPEGSVSTLKIQRTERGDSAVYLCASSSGLAGDNEQFFGPGTRLTVL.

This clone appeared a few times. In DNA, the CDR3 is TGTGCCAGCAGCCAAGGGGTTGGATCAGATACGCAGTATTTT. Encoded protein: CASSQGVGSDTQYF. The V call is TRBV7-3, the J call TRBJ2-3, with D possibly TRBD1 on 5 matching bases. Trimming shortened V by 5 bases and J by 4 bases, and 13 bases separated the two germline ends. The germline V gene encodes CDR1 SGHTA and CDR2 FQGTGA. This CDR3 is 14 amino acids long. The variable domain in full, with the rest retrieved from reference TRBV7-3 and TRBJ2-3, is GAGVSQTPSNKVTEKGKYVELRCDPISGHTALYWYRQSLGQGPEFLIYFQGTGAADDSGLPNDRFFAVRPEGSVSTLKIQRTERGDSAVYLCASSQGVGSDTQYFGPGTRLTVL.

The gene calls are TRBV7-9 and TRBJ2-2, with D perhaps TRBD1 (5 bases). The V gene's germline CDR1 is SEHNR and CDR2 FQNEAQ (reference sequence). This CDR3 has 19 residues. Trimming took off 2 bases at V and 0 bases at J, with 19 bases between the two ends. The CDR3 loop is CASSLRLLGHNTNTGELFF. The CDR3 DNA reads as TGTGCCAGCAGCTTACGGCTCCTCGGACACAATACGAACACCGGGGAGCTGTTTTTT.

The chain uses TRBV5-6 and TRBJ2-7; possible D gene TRBD1, 6 bases. The CDR3 is made up of 13 amino acids. Germline CDR1 and CDR2: SGHDT and YYEEEE. Trimming removed 0 bases from V and 2 bases from J, with 6 bases in between. CDR3 in amino acids: CASSLGDTYEQYF. The CDR3 coding sequence is TGTGCCAGCAGCTTGGGGGACACCTACGAGCAGTACTTC.

With regard to this clone: A read error may produce the germline difference seen at one junction end. V and J are TRBV7-9 and TRBJ2-7, with D maybe TRBD1 (6 bases). CDR3 length: 11 amino acids. The germline V gene encodes CDR1 SEHNR and CDR2 FQNEAQ (reference sequence). The CDR3: CASSLGGHLDF. As DNA, the CDR3 is TGTGCCAGCAGCTTAGGGGGACACCTCGACTTC.

This chain connects TRBV11-2 to TRBJ2-7, with TRBD2 identical over 8 bases. The CDR3 runs to 15 residues. The germline V gene has CDR1 SGHAT and CDR2 FQNNGV. Germline trimming cut 5 bases from V and 2 bases from J; bases unmatched to any gene: 8. This CDR3 is CASSLKAGATYEQYF. In DNA form, the CDR3 reads TGTGCCAGCAGCCTCAAAGCGGGGGCCACCTACGAGCAGTACTTC.

The chain has TRBV7-6 and TRBJ1-2; maybe TRBD1 (6 bases). The V gene's germline CDR1 is SGHVS and CDR2 FNYEAQ. V was shortened by 5 bases and J by 4 bases, with 17 bases between the two germline ends. The CDR3 consists of 15 residues. The CDR3 loop reads CASSRVNTGTYGYTF. Written as DNA, the CDR3 is TGTGCCAGCAGCCGAGTAAATACAGGGACCTATGGCTACACCTTC.

J is TRBJ2-4 and V is TRBV7-9, with 7 bases identical to TRBD2. J lost 1 base, V lost 8 bases, and 2 bases had no gene match. Germline V gene lookup returns CDR1 SEHNR and CDR2 FQNEAQ (reference sequence). The CDR3 loop spans 13 amino acids. In nucleotides, the CDR3 is TGTGCCAGCGGGGGAGGGGCCAAAAACATTCAGTACTTC. Translated: CASGGGAKNIQYF.

The chain couples TRBV10-1 to TRBJ1-5; no clear D. Trimming left V 1 base short and J 3 bases short, with 7 bases between. The CDR3 is made up of 14 amino acids. Germline CDR1 reads WNHNN; CDR2 reads SYGVQD (reference sequence). The DNA for the CDR3 is TGCGCCAGCAGTGAGTGGGAGTTCAATCAGCCCCAGCATTTT. It codes for CASSEWEFNQPQHF.

This clone was detected only a few times. The chain has TRBV19 and TRBJ1-3; TRBD1 is a possible D gene (6 bases). With 4 bases removed from V and 2 bases from J, the gap between germline ends came to 9 bases. Germline CDR1 reads LNHDA; CDR2 reads SQIVND (reference sequence). The length of the CDR3 is 14 residues. The CDR3, as DNA: TGTGCCAGTAGTAGGCACAGGGCTGGAAACACCATATATTTT. This sequence encodes CASSRHRAGNTIYF. Looking up the rest from reference TRBV19 and TRBJ1-3 gives the full variable domain: DGGITQSPKYLFRKEGQNVTLSCEQNLNHDAMYWYRQDPGQGLRLIYYSQIVNDFQKGDIAEGYSVSREKKESFPLTVTSAQKNPTAFYLCASSRHRAGNTIYFGEGSWLTVV.

The genes are TRBV7-2 and TRBJ1-2; TRBD1 matches 7 bases. Per germline, CDR1 SGHTA and CDR2 FQGNSA. The CDR3 runs 14 residues. V was pared by 0 bases and J by 9 bases, with 7 bases of the junction left unmatched. In DNA form, the CDR3 reads TGTGCCAGCAGCTTAGCCGGAGGGGGCGCGCGCTACACCTTC. It specifies CASSLAGGGARYTF.

The chain uses TRBV29-1 and TRBJ1-1, with D tentatively TRBD1 (6 bases). This CDR3 spans 13 amino acids. V lost 6 bases and J 3 bases, leaving 14 bases between the germline ends. Germline loops: CDR1 SQVTM, CDR2 ANQGSEA. CDR3 nucleotide sequence: TGCAGCGTCAGTACAGGGAGGGACACTGAAGCTTTCTTT. Residues: CSVSTGRDTEAFF.